Listed below are T cell receptor beta chains from one sample, sequenced in a study of technical replicates of blood from several donors. The protocol was immunoSEQ multiplex PCR, while the TCRdb copy is restricted to in-frame clones and leaves out a portion. Of tens of thousands of clones listed, 65% to 90% are singletons. The sample was PBMCs. The receptors were sampled from a human donor in good health. Some clones in this sample may be carry-over from other donors' samples. The CDR3 runs from the conserved cysteine through the conserved F or W. A D gene is named only where the DNA matches it firmly. The size entry is marked missing in some rows and otherwise reads once, few, many or a size class.

TRBJ2-5,TRBV7-3,.,TRBD2,TGTGCCAGCAGCTTACTAGCGGGGGGGCGAGAGACCCAGTACTTC,CASSLLAGGRETQYF
TRBJ1-1,TRBV5-6,once,TRBD1,TGTGCCAGCAGCTTACGAAACAGGGGGCGAACTGAAGCTTTCTTT,CASSLRNRGRTEAFF
TRBJ2-7,TRBV6-1,.,.,TGTGCCAGCAGTGAATCTGCAGGGGTTCCCTACGAGCAGTACTTC,CASSESAGVPYEQYF
TRBJ2-5,TRBV11-3,.,TRBD2,TGTGCCAGCAGCTTAGGCCTAGCGGTGGAGACCCAGTACTTC,CASSLGLAVETQYF
TRBJ1-3,TRBV6-1,.,.,TGTGCCAGCAGTGAATTCGGGAGGCCTGGAAACACCATATATTTT,CASSEFGRPGNTIYF
TRBJ2-1,TRBV7-3,.,TRBD2,TGTGCCAGCAGCTTACAGCGGCCTAGCGGGGGCAATGAGCAGTTCTTC,CASSLQRPSGGNEQFF
TRBJ1-2,TRBV19,.,.,TGTGCCAGCCGTGGAACGGGGGACTATGGCTACACCTTC,CASRGTGDYGYTF
TRBJ2-7,TRBV11-3,.,TRBD1,TGTGCCAGCAGCTTAGCGGGGACAGCCCACGAGCAGTACTTC,CASSLAGTAHEQYF
TRBJ2-1,TRBV5-6,.,.,TGTGCCAGCAGCTTGTATTATGAGCAGTTCTTC,CASSLYYEQFF
TRBJ1-5,TRBV2,.,TRBD1,TGTGCCAGCAGTGCAAGGGGGCTCAATCAGCCCCAGCATTTT,CASSARGLNQPQHF
TRBJ2-1,TRBV30,.,TRBD2,TGTGCCTGGAGTATCACTAGCGGGAGAGGTCAGTTCTTC,CAWSITSGRGQFF
TRBJ1-1,TRBV11-1,.,.,TGTGCCAGCAGCCCGTCGGGGTTCTCGAACACTGAAGCTTTCTTT,CASSPSGFSNTEAFF
TRBJ1-5,TRBV7-8,.,.,TGTGCCAGCAGCTTGGCTACGGGGGTGGGGCGTAGCAATCAGCCCCAGCATTTT,CASSLATGVGRSNQPQHF
TRBJ2-3,TRBV5-1,.,TRBD2,TGCGCCAGCAGCTTGGCTGCGGGGGGGGGTACAGATACGCAGTATTTT,CASSLAAGGGTDTQYF
TRBJ1-1,TRBV4-3,few,.,TGCGCCAGCAGCCAAGAGGCTGGGACTGGCACTGAAGCTTTCTTT,CASSQEAGTGTEAFF
TRBJ1-4,TRBV5-1,.,.,TGCGCCAGCAGGCCTACCGGGACTCTGAATGAAAAACTGTTTTTT,CASRPTGTLNEKLFF
TRBJ2-2,TRBV7-9,.,.,TGTGCCAGCAGCCCCCGAGGAACCGGGGAGCTGTTTTTT,CASSPRGTGELFF
TRBJ1-2,TRBV6-5,.,.,TGTGCCAGCAGTGGCGCGGGGCAGGGAAACTATGGCTACACCTTC,CASSGAGQGNYGYTF
TRBJ2-3,TRBV5-8,few,TRBD2,TGTGCCAGCAGCTCGGGAAACAGACGACTAGCGGGGGGCTCAGATACGCAGTATTTT,CASSSGNRRLAGGSDTQYF
TRBJ1-1,TRBV2,many,.,TGTGCCAGAACAGGGTTGGGGAACACTGAAGCTTTCTTT,CARTGLGNTEAFF
TRBJ2-1,TRBV27,.,TRBD1,TGTGCCAGCGGTCGACAGGGGGCGGGTAATGAGCAGTTCTTC,CASGRQGAGNEQFF
TRBJ2-7,TRBV13,once,TRBD2,TGTGCCAGCAGCTTAGTTGGACTAGCGGGAGGAGGCGAGCAGTACTTC,CASSLVGLAGGGEQYF
TRBJ1-1,TRBV29-1,.,.,TGCAGCGTGAGACTTTTGAACACTGAAGCTTTCTTT,CSVRLLNTEAFF
TRBJ2-7,TRBV10-3,.,TRBD2,TGTGCCATCAGTGGGAAGACTAGCGGGGGGGTGACCTACGAGCAGTACTTC,CAISGKTSGGVTYEQYF
TRBJ2-1,TRBV2,.,TRBD2,TGTGCCAGCAGTGTTAGCGGGAGATCTTTCGATGAGCAGTTCTTC,CASSVSGRSFDEQFF
TRBJ2-1,TRBV6-4,.,.,TGTGCCAGCAGTGACTCGGGCCACCAGGAGCAGTTCTTC,CASSDSGHQEQFF
TRBJ2-2,TRBV4-3,.,.,TGCGCCAGCAGCCAAGATAATCCTGGGGCCTACACCGGGGAGCTGTTTTTT,CASSQDNPGAYTGELFF
TRBJ2-1,TRBV10-3,.,.,TGTGCCATCAGCAGGGGAGGGAGCGGCTATGAGCAGTTCTTC,CAISRGGSGYEQFF
TRBJ1-6,TRBV11-1,.,.,TGTGCCAGCAGACCCGACAGGAATAATTCACCCCTCCACTTT,CASRPDRNNSPLHF
TRBJ2-5,TRBV30,.,.,TGTGCCTGGAGTCCGGGAACGGAGACCCAGTACTTC,CAWSPGTETQYF
TRBJ1-1,TRBV5-1,.,.,TGCGCCAGCAGCTTGGCAGGGTCCCCTGAAGCTTTCTTT,CASSLAGSPEAFF